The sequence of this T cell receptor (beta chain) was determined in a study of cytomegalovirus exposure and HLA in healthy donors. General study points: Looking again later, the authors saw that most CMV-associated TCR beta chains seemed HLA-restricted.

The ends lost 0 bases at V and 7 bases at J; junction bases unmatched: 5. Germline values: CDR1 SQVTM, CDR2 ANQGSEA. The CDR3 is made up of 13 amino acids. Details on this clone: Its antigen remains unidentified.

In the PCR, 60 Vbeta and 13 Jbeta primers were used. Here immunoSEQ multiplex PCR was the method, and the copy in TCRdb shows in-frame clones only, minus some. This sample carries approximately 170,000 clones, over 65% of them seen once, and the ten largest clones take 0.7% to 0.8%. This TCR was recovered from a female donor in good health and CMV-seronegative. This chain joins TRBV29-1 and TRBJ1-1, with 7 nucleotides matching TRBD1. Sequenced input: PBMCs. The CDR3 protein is CSVEDPNRGEAFF. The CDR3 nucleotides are TGCAGCGTTGAAGACCCGAACAGGGGTGAAGCTTTCTTT.